The next 22 T cell receptor beta chains were all read from a single sample in a study of OX40 agonist ivuxolimab in advanced cancers. TCRdb keeps only in-frame clones here, not all; method: immunoSEQ multiplex PCR. The data hold approximately 90,000 clones, with about 90% observed a single time. Sequencing was performed on CD4+ or CD8+ T cells sorted from blood, taken in a trial of the OX40 agonist ivuxolimab. These receptors all come from an adult with an advanced solid tumor such as melanoma, head and neck, liver or kidney cancer.

The chain joins TRBV7-2 to TRBJ2-3, with unresolved D. There are 11 residues in the CDR3. Germline V gene data show CDR1 as SGHTA and CDR2 as FQGNSA. Deletions cut 5 bases from V and 3 bases from J, with 3 bases between. The CDR3, as DNA: TGTGCCAGCAGCAATACAGATACGCAGTATTTT. This sequence encodes CASSNTDTQYF.

The rearrangement links TRBV7-9 to TRBJ1-1; the match to TRBD1 covers 10 bases. CDR3 size: 14 residues. CDR1 and CDR2 (germline): SEHNR, FQNEAQ (reference sequence). Losses at the gene ends were 7 bases for V and 3 bases for J; bases not matched to a gene: 5. Here the CDR3 reads CASNTGQGDTEAFF. The CDR3 DNA reads TGTGCCAGCAACACCGGACAGGGGGACACTGAAGCTTTCTTT.

This chain uses TRBV19 with TRBJ1-1, with TRBD1 identical over 9 bases. The ends lost 5 bases at V and 0 bases at J; junction bases unmatched: 4. The germline CDR1 and CDR2 sequences are LNHDA and SQIVND (reference sequence). The CDR3 is made up of 15 amino acids. The CDR3 is CASSPGTGMNTEAFF. The CDR3 DNA is TGTGCCAGTAGTCCGGGGACAGGGATGAACACTGAAGCTTTCTTT. Based on the CDR3 plus reference TRBV19 and TRBJ1-1, the full variable domain is DGGITQSPKYLFRKEGQNVTLSCEQNLNHDAMYWYRQDPGQGLRLIYYSQIVNDFQKGDIAEGYSVSREKKESFPLTVTSAQKNPTAFYLCASSPGTGMNTEAFFGQGTRLTVV.

The chain uses TRBV6-1 and TRBJ1-5; 7 bases align to TRBD1. CDR3 length equals 13 residues. The germline CDR1 and CDR2 sequences are MNHNS and SASEGT. The V and J ends lost 7 bases and 7 bases, in that order; junction bases with no gene match: 7. The CDR3 nucleotides are TGTGCCAGCACCCCGACAGGGTACCAGCCCCAGCATTTT. Protein sequence: CASTPTGYQPQHF.

The chain combines TRBV30 with TRBJ1-1; no clear D gene. Deletions cut 3 bases from V and 6 bases from J, with 11 bases between. Germline V gene sequence: CDR1 GTSNPN, CDR2 SVGIG (reference sequence). There are 12 residues in the CDR3. CDR3 sequence (DNA): TGTGCCTGGAGGGGATCTGGGCCTGAAGCTTTCTTT. Translation gives CAWRGSGPEAFF.

This sequence joins TRBV27 and TRBJ1-1, with D hard to call. This CDR3 spans 13 amino acids. Germline loops: CDR1 MNHEY, CDR2 SMNVEV (reference sequence). Trimming removed 6 bases at V and 4 bases at J, with 12 bases between. The CDR3 sequence: CASRLGWGTEAFF. CDR3 coding DNA: TGTGCCAGCAGGTTGGGTTGGGGCACTGAAGCTTTCTTT.

The chain recombines TRBV5-1 with TRBJ2-3; D uncertain. The CDR3 loop spans 15 amino acids. Trimming removed 0 bases from V and 4 bases from J, with 12 bases in between. Germline V CDR1 and CDR2: SGHRS, YFSETQ. The CDR3: CASSLEGRSPDTQYF. CDR3 in DNA: TGCGCCAGCAGCTTGGAAGGCAGGTCTCCAGATACGCAGTATTTT.

This clone showed up just once. This chain connects TRBV9 to TRBJ2-3; D not certain. V dropped 4 bases and J dropped 6 bases, with 6 bases sitting between them. This CDR3 has 11 residues. The germline gives CDR1 SGDLS, CDR2 YYNGEE. The CDR3 spells CASSIRDTQYF. The CDR3 DNA is TGTGCCAGCAGCATTCGGGATACGCAGTATTTT.

The chain couples TRBV5-1 to TRBJ1-1; D remains unclear. Trimming pared 0 bases from V and 4 bases from J, leaving 13 bases between. This CDR3 is 15 amino acids long. In germline, CDR1 is SGHRS, CDR2 YFSETQ. The CDR3 DNA sequence: TGCGCCAGCAGCTTGGAAACCCGGCAAGGCACTGAAGCTTTCTTT. It codes for CASSLETRQGTEAFF.

J is TRBJ1-5 and V is TRBV5-5, with a possible D match to TRBD1 (6 bases). This CDR3 spans 20 amino acids. Trimming removed 7 bases at V and 0 bases at J, with 29 bases between. Per the germline V gene, CDR1 is SGHKS and CDR2 is YYEKEE (reference sequence). DNA for the CDR3: TGTGCCAGCCCCCTCCCCCGAGCAACCGCGGGGACAAATAGCAATCAGCCCCAGCATTTT. This codes for CASPLPRATAGTNSNQPQHF.

The rearrangement links TRBV6-6 to TRBJ2-3; tentatively, D is TRBD1 (5 bases). The V end lost 0 bases, the J end lost 0 bases, and 10 bases lay between the germline ends. The V gene's germline CDR1 is MNHNY and CDR2 SVGAGI (reference sequence). The CDR3 extends over 16 amino acids. For the CDR3, the DNA is TGTGCCAGCAGTTACTCGCGACAGCGCAGCACAGATACGCAGTATTTT. Translating it yields CASSYSRQRSTDTQYF.

This clone occurred once. The genes are TRBV5-1 and TRBJ2-2; unclear D gene. The V end lost 1 base, the J end lost 0 bases, and 7 bases lay between the germline ends. Germline CDR1 and CDR2: SGHRS and YFSETQ. This CDR3 contains 15 residues. The CDR3 here is CASSLQQSNTGELFF. In DNA, the CDR3 is TGCGCCAGCAGCTTGCAACAATCGAACACCGGGGAGCTGTTTTTT.

The V call is TRBV5-4, the J call TRBJ2-3, with TRBD2 matching over 7 bases. Germline lookup yields CDR1 SGHNT and CDR2 YYREEE (reference sequence). This CDR3 has 14 amino acids. J lost 0 bases, V lost 4 bases, and 2 bases had no gene match. For the CDR3, the DNA is TGTGCCAGCAGCCTTAGCGGGAGCACAGATACGCAGTATTTT. This gives the protein CASSLSGSTDTQYF.

The gene calls are TRBV16 and TRBJ1-1; D remains ambiguous. Germline V gene data show CDR1 as KGHSY and CDR2 as FQNENV. V lost 4 bases and J lost 3, with 12 bases in between. This CDR3 spans 14 amino acids. The CDR3 region is CASSPRRVDTEAFF. The CDR3 DNA reads TGTGCCAGCAGCCCCCGGAGGGTTGACACTGAAGCTTTCTTT.

The chain joins TRBV5-1 to TRBJ2-3, with 12 bases matching TRBD2. The CDR3 contains 17 residues. J was trimmed by 4 bases and V by 0 bases; bases with no gene match: 6. Germline CDR1 and CDR2: SGHRS and YFSETQ. The CDR3 loop is CASSLGSSGGAADTQYF. CDR3 sequence (DNA): TGCGCCAGCAGCTTGGGATCTAGCGGGGGGGCGGCAGATACGCAGTATTTT.

The chain combines TRBV27 with TRBJ1-1; 9 bases align to TRBD1. Germline V gives CDR1 MNHEY, CDR2 SMNVEV (reference sequence). V gave up 5 bases and J gave up 0 bases; unmatched junction bases: 10. The CDR3 has 17 residues. In nucleotides, the CDR3 is TGTGCCAGCAGTCCCACAGGGGGCGTCGGGTTGAACACTGAAGCTTTCTTT. As protein: CASSPTGGVGLNTEAFF.

This clone appeared a single time. This rearrangement joins TRBV30 to TRBJ2-2; the D gene is possibly TRBD1 (6 bases). V was cut by 4 bases and J by 4 bases, with 10 bases left in between. This CDR3 has 13 residues. The germline V gene encodes CDR1 GTSNPN and CDR2 SVGIG (reference sequence). CDR3: CAWNRGGTGELFF. CDR3 sequence (DNA): TGTGCCTGGAATCGAGGGGGCACCGGGGAGCTGTTTTTT. Filled out from reference TRBV30 and TRBJ2-2, the complete variable domain reads SQTIHQWPATLVQPVGSPLSLECTVEGTSNPNLYWYRQAAGRGLQLLFYSVGIGQISSEVPQNLSASRPQDRQFILSSKKLLLSDSGFYLCAWNRGGTGELFFGEGSRLTVL.

The CDR3 DNA follows: TGTGCCAGCACCCCGGGGCTGAGGAATGAAAAACTGTTTTTT. Encoded protein: CASTPGLRNEKLFF. The chain joins TRBV18 to TRBJ1-4, with D tentatively TRBD1 (5 bases). Trimming took off 8 bases at V and 5 bases at J, with 15 bases between the two ends. The CDR3 is 14 amino acids. Germline CDR1 reads KGHSH; CDR2 reads LQKENI.

The chain is built from TRBV7-9 and TRBJ2-5; the D gene is possibly TRBD2 (7 bases). V lost 0 bases to trimming and J lost 4 bases, with 9 bases between them. There are 14 residues in the CDR3. The germline V gene has CDR1 SEHNR and CDR2 FQNEAQ (reference sequence). The CDR3 loop reads CASSLAGGPETQYF. Written as DNA, the CDR3 is TGTGCCAGCAGCTTAGCGGGGGGGCCAGAGACCCAGTACTTC.

CDR3 coding DNA: TGTGCCACCAGCAGAGATCCAAATCAGCCCCAGCATTTT. Translated, it gives CATSRDPNQPQHF. The chain recombines TRBV15 with TRBJ1-5; D ambiguous. Trimming left V 0 bases short and J 4 bases short, with 4 bases between. In germline, CDR1 is LNHNV, CDR2 YYDKDF (reference sequence). There are 13 residues in the CDR3.

The V call is TRBV7-9, the J call TRBJ2-7, with a tentative D call TRBD1 (6 bases). With 5 bases removed from V and 5 bases from J, the gap between germline ends came to 13 bases. This CDR3 contains 13 residues. From germline, CDR1 is SEHNR and CDR2 FQNEAQ (reference sequence). CDR3 nucleotides: TGTGCCAGCAGCCGATCGGACAGTGACGAGCAGTACTTC. This encodes CASSRSDSDEQYF.

The V call is TRBV30, the J call TRBJ2-1; either TRBD1 or TRBD2 may fit D (5 bases each). V was cut by 3 bases and J by 4 bases, with 22 bases left in between. The germline CDR1 and CDR2 sequences are GTSNPN and SVGIG (reference sequence). This CDR3 has 17 amino acids. CDR3 DNA: TGTGCCTGGAGCCGCCTGAGGGACCCCTTCTCTTACAATGAGCAGTTCTTC. It codes for CAWSRLRDPFSYNEQFF.